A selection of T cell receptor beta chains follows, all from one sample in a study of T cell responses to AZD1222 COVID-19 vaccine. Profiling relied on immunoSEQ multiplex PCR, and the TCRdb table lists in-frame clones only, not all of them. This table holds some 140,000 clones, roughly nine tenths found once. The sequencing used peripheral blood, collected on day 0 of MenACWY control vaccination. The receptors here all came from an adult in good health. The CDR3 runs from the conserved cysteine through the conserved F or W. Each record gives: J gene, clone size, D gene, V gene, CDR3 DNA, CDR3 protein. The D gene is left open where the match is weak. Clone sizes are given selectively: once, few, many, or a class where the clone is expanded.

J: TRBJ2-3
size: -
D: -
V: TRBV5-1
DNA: TGCGCCAGCAGCTTGGGGTTGGGGACAGATACGCAGTATTTT
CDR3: CASSLGLGTDTQYF

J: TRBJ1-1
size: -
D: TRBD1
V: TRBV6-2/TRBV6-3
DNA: TGTGCCAGCAGTTATTGGACAGGGGGTATGAACACTGAAGCTTTCTTT
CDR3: CASSYWTGGMNTEAFF

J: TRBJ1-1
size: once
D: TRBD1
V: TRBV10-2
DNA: TGCGCCAGCAGTGGGTCCCGGGACAGCCTTGAAGCTTTCTTT
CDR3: CASSGSRDSLEAFF

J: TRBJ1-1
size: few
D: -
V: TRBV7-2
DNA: TGTGCCAGCAGCTCCGCTTTATTGAACACTGAAGCTTTCTTT
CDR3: CASSSALLNTEAFF

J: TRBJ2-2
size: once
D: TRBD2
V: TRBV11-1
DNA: TGTGCCAGCAGCTCCGATAGCGGGAGTGGAACCGGGGAGCTGTTTTTT
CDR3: CASSSDSGSGTGELFF

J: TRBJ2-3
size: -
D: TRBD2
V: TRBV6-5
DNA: TGTGCCAGCAGTTACAGAGCGGGAGCGGGAGATACGCAGTATTTT
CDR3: CASSYRAGAGDTQYF

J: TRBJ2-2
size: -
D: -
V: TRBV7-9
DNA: TGTGCCAGCAGCTTAGAAGGGAATACCGGGGAGCTGTTTTTT
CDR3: CASSLEGNTGELFF

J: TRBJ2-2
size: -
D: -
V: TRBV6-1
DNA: TGTGCCAGCAGTATACAGGAAACCGGGGAGCTGTTTTTT
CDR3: CASSIQETGELFF

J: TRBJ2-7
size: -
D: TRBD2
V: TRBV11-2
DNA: TGTGCCAGCAGCTTAGAACTCGCTAGCGGCTACGAGCAGTACTTC
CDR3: CASSLELASGYEQYF

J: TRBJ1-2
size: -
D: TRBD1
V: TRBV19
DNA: TGTGCCAGTAGTATGGACAGGGGCTACTATGGCTACACCTTC
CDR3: CASSMDRGYYGYTF

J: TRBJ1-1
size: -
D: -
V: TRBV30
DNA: TGTGCCTGGAGCGGGGGGGACATTGAAGCTTTCTTT
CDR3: CAWSGGDIEAFF

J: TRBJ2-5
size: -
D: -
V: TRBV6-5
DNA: TGTGCCAGCAGTTACCTGCAGGGGCAAGGGGCCCAGTACTTC
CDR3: CASSYLQGQGAQYF

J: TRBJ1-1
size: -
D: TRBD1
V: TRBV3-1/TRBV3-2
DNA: TGTGCCAGCAGCCACGGGACAGGGGCCAGAGGTACTGAAGCTTTCTTT
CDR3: CASSHGTGARGTEAFF

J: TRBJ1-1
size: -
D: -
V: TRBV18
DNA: TGTGCCAGCTCACCACAAAGTGGGGAGGGCACTGAAGCTTTCTTT
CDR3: CASSPQSGEGTEAFF

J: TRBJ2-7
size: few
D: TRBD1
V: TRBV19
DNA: TGTGCCAGTAGTATACAGGGACAGGGGGCTAGCTACGAGCAGTACTTC
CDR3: CASSIQGQGASYEQYF

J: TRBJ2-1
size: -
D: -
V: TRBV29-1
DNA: TGCAGCGCAAACTCTCCCGGGCTCAATGAGCAGTTCTTC
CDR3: CSANSPGLNEQFF

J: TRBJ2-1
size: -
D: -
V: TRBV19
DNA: TGTGCCAGTAGTATTGGGACTCTCGGGCAGTTCTTC
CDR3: CASSIGTLGQFF

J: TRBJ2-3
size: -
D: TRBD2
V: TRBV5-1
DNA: TGCGCCAGCAGGCGACTAGCGGATTCCACAGATACGCAGTATTTT
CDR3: CASRRLADSTDTQYF

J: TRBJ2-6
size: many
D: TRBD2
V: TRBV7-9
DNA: TGTGCCAGCAGCTTAGGGACTAGCCCCTCCGGGGCCAACGTCCTGACTTTC
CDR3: CASSLGTSPSGANVLTF

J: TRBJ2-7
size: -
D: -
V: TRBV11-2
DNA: TGTGCCAGCAGCTTAGAAGGGTGGAGCTCCTACGAGCAGTACTTC
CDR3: CASSLEGWSSYEQYF

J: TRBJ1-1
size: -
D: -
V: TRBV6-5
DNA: TGTGCCAGCAGTTCCCAAGAGAACACTGAAGCTTTCTTT
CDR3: CASSSQENTEAFF

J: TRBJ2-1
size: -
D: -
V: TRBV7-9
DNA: TGTGCCAGCAGCTTTTGGGAATCTCAGTTCTTC
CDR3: CASSFWESQFF